These 25 T cell receptor beta chains share one sample of origin, sequenced in a study of blood T cell repertoires in COVID-19 (dated by TCRdb to 2020 to 2022). Libraries were made using the immunoSEQ multiplex PCR assay. TCRdb's version of the immuneACCESS table is confined to in-frame rearrangements and falls short of the full clone set. An unresolved V gene accounts for under half of the shortfall where checked; the remainder is of unknown origin. This sample has 150,000 to 200,000 clones in its table, and around 86% of those were observed once. 7% of the sample lies in the top ten. The sequencing input was peripheral blood. These receptors came from a woman of 80 years or more in a cohort sampled during active or convalescent COVID-19.

The V call is TRBV27, the J call TRBJ2-7; tentatively, D is TRBD1 (5 bases). The CDR3 consists of 13 residues. The V end lost 3 bases, the J end lost 1 base, and 7 bases lay between the germline ends. Germline V gene data show CDR1 as MNHEY and CDR2 as SMNVEV (reference sequence). As DNA, the CDR3 is TGTGCCAGCAGTTTGACAGCGTCCTACGAGCAGTACGTC. Translated: CASSLTASYEQYV.

The chain joins TRBV6-2 or TRBV6-3 to TRBJ2-1; D unresolved. From germline, CDR1 is MNHEY and CDR2 SVGEGT. The CDR3 has 14 amino acids. V was pared by 2 bases and J by 12 bases, with 17 bases between. The CDR3 DNA reads as TGTGCCAGCAGTTACGGGTTAGAGGCGAGATGGCAGTTCTTC. Translated: CASSYGLEARWQFF.

The chain links TRBV3-1 (or the pseudogene TRBV3-2) to TRBJ2-1; TRBD2 matches at 11 bases. V shed 4 bases and J 0 bases; nucleotides not matched to a gene: 8. Germline V gene data show CDR1 as LGHDT and CDR2 as YNNKEL (reference sequence). The CDR3 is 18 residues long. The CDR3 DNA is TGTGCCAGCAGCCGAAATAGCGGGAGGGTTAGCTCCTACAATGAGCAGTTCTTC. Translating gives CASSRNSGRVSSYNEQFF.

Here the CDR3 reads CASSVAGPTGELFF. CDR3 DNA: TGTGCCAGCAGCGTAGCAGGGCCCACCGGGGAGCTGTTTTTT. V gene TRBV9 combines with J gene TRBJ2-2, with D possibly matching TRBD1 (5 bases). V lost 0 bases and J 4 bases, leaving 7 bases between the germline ends. The CDR3 consists of 14 residues. In germline, CDR1 is SGDLS, CDR2 YYNGEE.

This clone was counted many times. The chain joins TRBV5-1 to TRBJ1-1, with 7 bases identical to TRBD1. Unmatched junction bases numbered 4, after V lost 0 bases and J lost 5 bases. Germline V lookup: CDR1 SGHRS, CDR2 YFSETQ. The CDR3 is 14 residues long. CDR3 sequence: CASSLGQGRTEAFF. In DNA, the CDR3 is TGCGCCAGCAGCTTGGGACAGGGTCGGACTGAAGCTTTCTTT.

This clone came up once. The rearrangement links TRBV5-6 to TRBJ2-7; 8 nucleotides agree with TRBD2. From germline, CDR1 is SGHDT and CDR2 YYEEEE. Trimming at V came to 6 bases and at J to 4 bases, leaving 9 bases not matched to a gene. The CDR3 sequence is 14 residues long. The CDR3 DNA sequence: TGTGCCAGCAACAAAGAGCGGGGGCGGTACGAGCAGTACTTC. Translating it yields CASNKERGRYEQYF.

V gene TRBV20-1 combines with J gene TRBJ2-1; 7 positions agree with TRBD2. The germline V gene has CDR1 DFQATT and CDR2 SNEGSKA (reference sequence). The trim removed 3 bases at V and 0 bases at J, leaving 20 bases unmatched. There are 20 residues in the CDR3. The CDR3 protein is CSASSRPGTTRESSYNEQFF. Here the CDR3 DNA reads TGCAGTGCTAGTTCACGCCCCGGGACTACCAGGGAGAGCTCCTACAATGAGCAGTTCTTC.

The CDR3 nucleotides are TGTGCCAGCAGCTCCACCAGGGGGCGAAATTCACCCCTCCACTTT. It specifies CASSSTRGRNSPLHF. V is TRBV11-2 and J is TRBJ1-6, with 8 bases lining up with TRBD1. From germline, CDR1 is SGHAT and CDR2 FQNNGV. The CDR3 consists of 15 residues. V lost 4 bases and J lost 7; bases outside the gene matches: 6.

This clone has only one observation. The V and J genes are TRBV29-1 and TRBJ1-1; D is possibly TRBD1 (6 bases). V was pared by 6 bases and J by 4 bases, with 9 bases between. Germline V lookup: CDR1 SQVTM, CDR2 ANQGSEA. The CDR3 sequence is 11 residues long. In DNA, the CDR3 is TGCAGCGTCCAACAGGGCACTGAAGCTTTCTTT. This encodes CSVQQGTEAFF.

The genes are TRBV2 and TRBJ2-2; D call uncertain. The CDR3 contains 13 residues. CDR1 is SNHLY and CDR2 is FYNNEI in the germline V gene. V lost 6 bases to trimming and J lost 5 bases, with 10 bases between them. As DNA, the CDR3 is TGTGCCAGCAGATTACTCTCAACCGGGGAGCTGTTTTTT. Translated, it gives CASRLLSTGELFF.

The chain carries TRBV6-2 or TRBV6-3 and TRBJ1-5, with D tentatively TRBD1 (6 bases). CDR1 and CDR2 (germline): MNHEY, SVGEGT. V lost 2 bases to trimming and J lost 5 bases, with 13 bases between them. The CDR3 is made up of 15 amino acids. The CDR3 coding sequence is TGTGCCAGCAGTTACCACGGGGGGCTGTATCAGCCCCAGCATTTT. Residues: CASSYHGGLYQPQHF.

J is TRBJ2-1 and V is TRBV4-1, with 9 bases lining up with TRBD2. Germline V gene lookup returns CDR1 MGHRA and CDR2 YSYEKL. Trimming cost V 1 base and J 4 bases; bases outside gene matches: 8. The CDR3 has 17 residues. CDR3 sequence: CASSQGRGGLGYNEQFF. CDR3 in DNA: TGCGCCAGCAGCCAAGGGCGGGGGGGACTAGGATACAATGAGCAGTTCTTC.

This clone was recorded a few times. This rearrangement joins TRBV27 to TRBJ1-1; D is perhaps TRBD1 (5 bases). There are 13 residues in the CDR3. Germline V gene sequence: CDR1 MNHEY, CDR2 SMNVEV (reference sequence). V was clipped by 6 bases and J by 1 base, with 9 bases between them. CDR3 sequence (DNA): TGTGCCAGCAGACAAACAGGGAACACTGAAGCTTTCTTT. Translated, it gives CASRQTGNTEAFF.

This clone came up once. The chain uses TRBV28 and TRBJ1-2; D uncertain. Looked up from germline, CDR1 is MDHEN and CDR2 is SYDVKM. Trimming cost V 6 bases and J 8 bases, with 16 bases left between them. The CDR3 consists of 13 residues. The CDR3 nucleotides read TGTGCCAGCAGACTTACGGGAGTAGAAGGCTACACCTTC. Protein: CASRLTGVEGYTF.

The chain is built from TRBV7-9 and TRBJ1-2, with unresolved D. V lost 0 bases to trimming and J lost 8 bases, with 10 bases between them. The CDR3 has 13 amino acids. CDR1 is SEHNR, CDR2 FQNEAQ, per germline (reference sequence). The CDR3 protein is CASSLAGERGYTF. The DNA for the CDR3 is TGTGCCAGCAGCTTAGCCGGGGAGAGGGGCTACACCTTC.

This chain uses TRBV7-8 with TRBJ1-6; weak D call: TRBD1 (6 bases). Germline CDR1 reads SGHVS; CDR2 reads FQNEAQ. The CDR3 length is 15 residues. V gave up 8 bases and J gave up 7 bases, with 18 bases separating them. The DNA of the CDR3 is TGTGCCAGCTGTTTGTCCGGGGGGCTCAATTCACCCCTCCACTTT. Residues: CASCLSGGLNSPLHF.

This chain links TRBV5-1 with TRBJ2-7, with a possible D match to TRBD1 (5 bases). Germline V gives CDR1 SGHRS, CDR2 YFSETQ. Deletions cut 3 bases from V and 1 base from J, with 8 bases between. CDR3 length: 13 amino acids. DNA of the CDR3: TGCGCCAGCAGCTCGGACAATTCCTACGAGCAGTACGTC. It codes for CASSSDNSYEQYV.

In this sample, this clone turned up once. In nucleotides, the CDR3 is TGCAGCGTCCGGGACAGGATTAACTATGGCTACACCTTC. Amino acid sequence: CSVRDRINYGYTF. This chain uses TRBV29-1 with TRBJ1-2; TRBD1 matches 8 bases. CDR3 length: 13 amino acids. The V segment lost 6 bases and the J segment 1 base; nucleotides outside the gene matches: 4. In germline, CDR1 is SQVTM, CDR2 ANQGSEA. Full variable domain (rest looked up from reference TRBV29-1 and TRBJ1-2): SAVISQKPSRDICQRGTSLTIQCQVDSQVTMMFWYRQQPGQSLTLIATANQGSEATYESGFVIDKFPISRPNLTFSTLTVSNMSPEDSSIYLCSVRDRINYGYTFGSGTRLTVV.

V and J are TRBV11-3 and TRBJ1-1, with D possibly being TRBD1 (6 bases). V lost 5 bases and J lost 5, with 27 bases in between. CDR3 size: 18 residues. The germline CDR1 and CDR2 sequences are SGHNT and YENEEA. CDR3 in DNA: TGTGCCAGCAGCCCGGGGGCCGAGGGAGGGGGATTCGGGACTGAAGCTTTCTTT. It specifies CASSPGAEGGGFGTEAFF.

This clone was seen once. The chain uses TRBV7-2 and TRBJ2-1; 13 bases align to TRBD2. CDR1 and CDR2 from the germline V gene are SGHTA and FQGNSA. The trim removed 5 bases at V and 10 bases at J, leaving 20 bases unmatched. This CDR3 comprises 19 residues. The CDR3 nucleotides read TGTGCCAGCAGCATAAGACGGCCCTCAACTAGCGGGGGGGGGTCGGAGCAGTTCTTC. Translated: CASSIRRPSTSGGGSEQFF.

This sequence joins TRBV5-1 and TRBJ2-1; TRBD1 matches at 9 bases. The length of the CDR3 is 15 residues. With 4 bases clipped from V and 4 bases from J, the junction kept 6 bases outside the gene matches. The germline V gene has CDR1 SGHRS and CDR2 YFSETQ. This CDR3 reads CASSQTGGNYNEQFF. CDR3 in DNA: TGCGCCAGCAGCCAAACAGGGGGCAATTACAATGAGCAGTTCTTC. The full variable domain, with the rest looked up from reference TRBV5-1 and TRBJ2-1, is KAGVTQTPRYLIKTRGQQVTLSCSPISGHRSVSWYQQTPGQGLQFLFEYFSETQRNKGNFPGRFSGRQFSNSRSEMNVSTLELGDSALYLCASSQTGGNYNEQFFGPGTRLTVL.

This chain connects TRBV2 to TRBJ1-5, with D perhaps TRBD1 (5 bases). The CDR3 covers 13 residues. In germline, CDR1 is SNHLY, CDR2 FYNNEI. V was trimmed by 5 bases and J by 6 bases, leaving 11 bases between them. The CDR3 sequence: CASSKGAGQPQHF. The CDR3 region has the DNA TGTGCCAGCAGTAAAGGGGCAGGTCAGCCCCAGCATTTT.

The V call is TRBV15, the J call TRBJ2-3; D is possibly TRBD2 (6 bases). CDR3 size: 16 residues. Trimming shortened V by 4 bases and J by 4 bases, and 18 bases separated the two germline ends. Germline-derived CDR1 and CDR2 are LNHNV and YYDKDF (reference sequence). The CDR3 is CATSNPGLEGSDTQYF. The CDR3 DNA follows: TGTGCCACCAGCAACCCGGGACTGGAAGGATCAGATACGCAGTATTTT.

The chain is built from TRBV2 and TRBJ2-7, with TRBD2 as a possible D gene (5 bases). CDR1 and CDR2 from the germline V gene are SNHLY and FYNNEI. V was cut by 4 bases and J by 3 bases, with 7 bases left in between. CDR3 length: 12 amino acids. Here the CDR3 DNA reads TGTGCCAGCAGTGTACTAGTCTACGAGCAGTACGTC. Encoded protein: CASSVLVYEQYV.

Only a few counts were recorded for this clone. The chain recombines TRBV7-2 with TRBJ2-7; tentative D call: TRBD1 (6 bases). The length of the CDR3 is 14 residues. Per germline, CDR1 SGHTA and CDR2 FQGNSA. V lost 6 bases and J lost 4, with 16 bases in between. In nucleotides, the CDR3 is TGTGCCAGCAGTTCCGAAGGAAGGGGGTACGAGCAGTACTTC. It is translated as CASSSEGRGYEQYF.